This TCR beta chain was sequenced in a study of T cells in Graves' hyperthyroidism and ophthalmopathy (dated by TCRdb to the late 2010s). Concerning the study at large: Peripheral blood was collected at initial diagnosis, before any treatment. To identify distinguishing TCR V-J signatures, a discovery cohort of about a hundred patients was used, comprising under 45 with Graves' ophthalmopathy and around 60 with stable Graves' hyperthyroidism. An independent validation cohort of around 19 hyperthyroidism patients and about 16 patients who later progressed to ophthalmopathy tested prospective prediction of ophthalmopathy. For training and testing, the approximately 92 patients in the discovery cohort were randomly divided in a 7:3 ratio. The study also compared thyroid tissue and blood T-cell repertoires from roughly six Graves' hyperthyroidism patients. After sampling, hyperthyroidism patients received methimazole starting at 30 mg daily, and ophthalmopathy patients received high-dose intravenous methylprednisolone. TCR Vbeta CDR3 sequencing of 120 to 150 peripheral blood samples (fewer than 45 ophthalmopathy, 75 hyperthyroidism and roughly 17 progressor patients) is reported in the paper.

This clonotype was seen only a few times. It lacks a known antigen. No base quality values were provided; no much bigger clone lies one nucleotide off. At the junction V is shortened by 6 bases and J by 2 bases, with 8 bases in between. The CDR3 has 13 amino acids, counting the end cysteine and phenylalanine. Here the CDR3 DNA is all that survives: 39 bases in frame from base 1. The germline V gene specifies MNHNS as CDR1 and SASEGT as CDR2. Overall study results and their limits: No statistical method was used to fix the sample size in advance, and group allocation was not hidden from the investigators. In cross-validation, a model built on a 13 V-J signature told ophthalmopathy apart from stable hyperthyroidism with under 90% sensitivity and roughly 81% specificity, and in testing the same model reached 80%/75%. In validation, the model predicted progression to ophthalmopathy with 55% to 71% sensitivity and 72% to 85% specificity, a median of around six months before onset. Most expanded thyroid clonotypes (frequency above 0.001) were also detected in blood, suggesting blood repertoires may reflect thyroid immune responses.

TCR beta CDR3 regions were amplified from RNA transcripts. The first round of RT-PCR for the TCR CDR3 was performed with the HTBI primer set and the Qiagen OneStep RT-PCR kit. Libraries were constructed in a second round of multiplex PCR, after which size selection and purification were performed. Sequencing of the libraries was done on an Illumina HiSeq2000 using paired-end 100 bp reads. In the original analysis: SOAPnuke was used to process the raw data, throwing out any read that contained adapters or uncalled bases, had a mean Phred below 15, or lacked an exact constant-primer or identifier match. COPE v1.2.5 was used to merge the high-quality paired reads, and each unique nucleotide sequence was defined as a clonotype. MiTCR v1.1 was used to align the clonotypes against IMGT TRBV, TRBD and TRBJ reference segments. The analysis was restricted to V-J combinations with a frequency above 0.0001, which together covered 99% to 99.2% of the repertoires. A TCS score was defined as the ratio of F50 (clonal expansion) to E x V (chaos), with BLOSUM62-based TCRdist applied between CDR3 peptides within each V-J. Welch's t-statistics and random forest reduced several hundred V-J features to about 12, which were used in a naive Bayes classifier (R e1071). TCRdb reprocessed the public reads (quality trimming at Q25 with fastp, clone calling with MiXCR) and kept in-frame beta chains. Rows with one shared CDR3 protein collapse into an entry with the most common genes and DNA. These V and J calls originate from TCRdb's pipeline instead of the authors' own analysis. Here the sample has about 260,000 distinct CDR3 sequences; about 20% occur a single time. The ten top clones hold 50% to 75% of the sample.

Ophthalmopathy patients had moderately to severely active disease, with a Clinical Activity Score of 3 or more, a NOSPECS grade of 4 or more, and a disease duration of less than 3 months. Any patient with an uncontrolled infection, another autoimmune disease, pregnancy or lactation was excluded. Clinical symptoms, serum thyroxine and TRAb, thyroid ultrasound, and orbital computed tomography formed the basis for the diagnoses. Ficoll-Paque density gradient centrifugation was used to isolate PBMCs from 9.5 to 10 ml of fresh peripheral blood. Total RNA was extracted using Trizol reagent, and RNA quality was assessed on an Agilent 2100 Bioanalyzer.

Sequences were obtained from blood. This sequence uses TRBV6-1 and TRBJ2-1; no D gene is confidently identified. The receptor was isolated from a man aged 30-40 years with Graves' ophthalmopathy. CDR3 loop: CASRGLTYNEQFF. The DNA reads TGTGCCAGCAGAGGGCTTACCTACAATGAGCAGTTCTTC.